This TCR beta chain was sequenced for a study of shared clonotypes between healthy human individuals. Study results and caveats: For sorted subsets, rarefaction showed incomplete sequencing despite large depth.

Germline V gene lookup returns CDR1 KGHSH and CDR2 LQKENI. With V trimmed by 5 bases and J by 6 bases, 6 bases remained unmatched. The CDR3 spans 13 residues. Remarks on this clone: Its antigen is unidentified.

Generated by immunoSEQ multiplex PCR, the TCRdb table keeps only in-frame clones and is missing some. Among 2 million to 2.5 million clones, under 97% were seen once, and the ten largest hold approximately 0.13%. The TCR was taken from a man between 18 and 29 years old in good health. The sample comprised naive CD4+ T cells sorted from blood. Subset specified: CD45RA+ positively selected. The V call is TRBV18, the J call TRBJ2-7; the match to TRBD1 covers 8 bases. The CDR3 is CASSSDRVGEQYF. CDR3 nucleotides: TGTGCCAGCTCATCGGACAGGGTGGGCGAGCAGTACTTC.